The clone carrying this T cell receptor beta chain was seen a single time. With 6 bases clipped from V and 2 bases from J, the junction kept 0 bases outside the gene matches. Germline V gives CDR1 MDHEN, CDR2 SYDVKM. The CDR3 sequence is 12 residues long. The entry originates in a study of cytomegalovirus exposure and HLA in healthy donors. Produced via immunoSEQ multiplex PCR; TCRdb's table is partial and in-frame only. The repertoire has 71,000 or so clones, 94% of them found once; the top ten carry more than 0.8%. The chain employs TRBV28 and TRBJ2-7, with 8 nucleotides matching TRBD1. This sequence was found in a woman in her late teens or twenties in good health and CMV-seronegative. Sequences were obtained from PBMCs. CDR3: CASRQGAYEQYF. DNA for the CDR3: TGTGCCAGCAGACAGGGGGCCTACGAGCAGTACTTC. The whole variable domain, filled in from reference TRBV28 and TRBJ2-7, reads DVKVTQSSRYLVKRTGEKVFLECVQDMDHENMFWYRQDPGLGLRLIYFSYDVKMKEKGDIPEGYSVSREKKERFSLILESASTNQTSMYLCASRQGAYEQYFGPGTRLTVT.